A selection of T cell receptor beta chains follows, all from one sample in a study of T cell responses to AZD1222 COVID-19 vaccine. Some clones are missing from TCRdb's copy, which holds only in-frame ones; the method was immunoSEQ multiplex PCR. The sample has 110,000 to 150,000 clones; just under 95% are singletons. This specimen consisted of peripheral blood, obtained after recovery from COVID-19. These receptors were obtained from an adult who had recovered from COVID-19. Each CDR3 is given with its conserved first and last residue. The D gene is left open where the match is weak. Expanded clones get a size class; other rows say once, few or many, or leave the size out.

DNA: TGTGCCAGCAGCCAAGATAGGCCTAGGACGAACACCGGGGAGCTGTTTTTT
CDR3: CASSQDRPRTNTGELFF
size: NA
V: TRBV14
D: NA
J: TRBJ2-2

DNA: TGTGCCAGCAGCCAAGTGAGCAGGGCAAACTCTGGGGCCAACGTCCTGACTTTC
CDR3: CASSQVSRANSGANVLTF
size: NA
V: TRBV4-2
D: NA
J: TRBJ2-6

DNA: TGTGCCAGCAGCCCGACAGGGATCTACGAGCAGTACTTC
CDR3: CASSPTGIYEQYF
size: NA
V: TRBV3-1/TRBV3-2
D: TRBD1
J: TRBJ2-7

DNA: TGTGCCAGCAGCCTCGGGCTAGCCTATGAGCAGTTCTTC
CDR3: CASSLGLAYEQFF
size: few
V: TRBV3-1/TRBV3-2
D: NA
J: TRBJ2-1

DNA: TGTGCCACCAAGCCCTACCAAGAGACCCAGTACTTC
CDR3: CATKPYQETQYF
size: once
V: TRBV2
D: NA
J: TRBJ2-5

DNA: TGTGCTAGGGCGGTTAGGACTGAAGCTTTCTTT
CDR3: CARAVRTEAFF
size: NA
V: TRBV9
D: NA
J: TRBJ1-1

DNA: TGTGCCATCAGTAGAGAGACCACCGGGGAGCTGTTTTTT
CDR3: CAISRETTGELFF
size: NA
V: TRBV10-3
D: NA
J: TRBJ2-2

DNA: TGTGCCAGCACCAGCGGGGGCTACGAGCAGTACTTC
CDR3: CASTSGGYEQYF
size: NA
V: TRBV28
D: TRBD2
J: TRBJ2-7

DNA: TGTGCCAGCAGCTTAGAGGGACAGCAAGTGTCACCCGGGGAGCTGTTTTTT
CDR3: CASSLEGQQVSPGELFF
size: NA
V: TRBV7-9
D: TRBD1
J: TRBJ2-2

DNA: TGTGCCAGCAGCTTAGGAACAGGTCAAGAGACCCAGTACTTC
CDR3: CASSLGTGQETQYF
size: NA
V: TRBV11-3
D: NA
J: TRBJ2-5

DNA: TGTGCCAGCAGCTTAGGACAGGACTACGAGCAGTACTTC
CDR3: CASSLGQDYEQYF
size: NA
V: TRBV11-3
D: NA
J: TRBJ2-7

DNA: TGTGCCAGCAGTAACCGGGACAGATCTAACTATGGCTACACCTTC
CDR3: CASSNRDRSNYGYTF
size: NA
V: TRBV6-5
D: TRBD1
J: TRBJ1-2

DNA: TGTGCCAGTAGTATCGCGGGTGGGACGGGACAAAACTACGAGCAGTACTTC
CDR3: CASSIAGGTGQNYEQYF
size: NA
V: TRBV19
D: NA
J: TRBJ2-7

DNA: TGTGCCAGCAGCTTACGGGAGTACAATGAGCAGTTCTTC
CDR3: CASSLREYNEQFF
size: NA
V: TRBV11-2
D: NA
J: TRBJ2-1

DNA: TGTGCCAGCAGGGGGACAGGGCCTTCCAATCAGCCCCAGCATTTT
CDR3: CASRGTGPSNQPQHF
size: NA
V: TRBV28
D: TRBD1
J: TRBJ1-5

DNA: TGTGCCAGTATGGGGTCCGATGGAGTCACCTACGACTCTGGAAACACCATATATTTT
CDR3: CASMGSDGVTYDSGNTIYF
size: NA
V: TRBV19
D: NA
J: TRBJ1-3

DNA: TGTGCCACCGGTGACAGGGAACGGTGGAATTCACCCCTCCACTTT
CDR3: CATGDRERWNSPLHF
size: once
V: TRBV19
D: TRBD1
J: TRBJ1-6

DNA: TGTGCCAGCAGCCGACAGGGCAATCAGCCCCAGCATTTT
CDR3: CASSRQGNQPQHF
size: NA
V: TRBV7-9
D: NA
J: TRBJ1-5

DNA: TGCAGCGTCGTGGGCACGGGGCTAGCGGGAGGTTATGAGCAGTTCTTC
CDR3: CSVVGTGLAGGYEQFF
size: NA
V: TRBV29-1
D: TRBD2
J: TRBJ2-1

DNA: TGTGCCAGCAGCGTAGGAGACAGGGGGGGTGCTGGGGCCAACGTCCTGACTTTC
CDR3: CASSVGDRGGAGANVLTF
size: NA
V: TRBV9
D: TRBD1
J: TRBJ2-6

DNA: TGCGCCAGCAGCCCCGCGGGAGGACGCACAGATACGCAGTATTTT
CDR3: CASSPAGGRTDTQYF
size: NA
V: TRBV10-1
D: TRBD2
J: TRBJ2-3

DNA: TGTGCCAGCAGGTCAGACCATAATTCACCCCTCCACTTT
CDR3: CASRSDHNSPLHF
size: NA
V: TRBV6-5
D: NA
J: TRBJ1-6

DNA: TGTGCCAGCAGTTTATCTGGGACAGGTTACGAGCAGTACTTC
CDR3: CASSLSGTGYEQYF
size: NA
V: TRBV27
D: TRBD1
J: TRBJ2-7

DNA: TGTGCCAGCAGTTTAGGGGGACGATCCCACGAGCAGTACTTC
CDR3: CASSLGGRSHEQYF
size: NA
V: TRBV28
D: NA
J: TRBJ2-7

DNA: TGTGCCAGCAGTGGGGACAGCCAAGAGACCCAGTACTTC
CDR3: CASSGDSQETQYF
size: NA
V: TRBV2
D: TRBD1
J: TRBJ2-5

DNA: TGTGCCAGCAGTTTTTCGTGGGAGGGCACAAATACGCAGTATTTT
CDR3: CASSFSWEGTNTQYF
size: NA
V: TRBV28
D: TRBD2
J: TRBJ2-3

DNA: TGTGCCAGCAGTCTAACTAGCGGGCTCCCCTACAATGAGCAGTTCTTC
CDR3: CASSLTSGLPYNEQFF
size: NA
V: TRBV27
D: TRBD2
J: TRBJ2-1

DNA: TGTGCCAGCTCACCAGCAGGGAGGGGATCTGAAGCTTTCTTT
CDR3: CASSPAGRGSEAFF
size: once
V: TRBV18
D: NA
J: TRBJ1-1

DNA: TGTGCCAGCAGTTACCCCGGGACAGGGTACACAGATACGCAGTATTTT
CDR3: CASSYPGTGYTDTQYF
size: NA
V: TRBV6-5
D: TRBD1
J: TRBJ2-3

DNA: TGTGCCAGCAGCTTAAACAGAGACACTGAAGCTTTCTTT
CDR3: CASSLNRDTEAFF
size: NA
V: TRBV7-3
D: NA
J: TRBJ1-1

DNA: TGCGCCAGCAGCCGACAGACAGGTCTGTCCCCAAATGAGCAGTTCTTC
CDR3: CASSRQTGLSPNEQFF
size: NA
V: TRBV5-1
D: NA
J: TRBJ2-1

DNA: TGTGCCAGCAGTGAAGGGGGATACGGCTATGGCTACACCTTC
CDR3: CASSEGGYGYGYTF
size: NA
V: TRBV6-1
D: NA
J: TRBJ1-2

DNA: TGTGCCAGCAGTCCGGGACTAGAGAACACCGGGGAGCTGTTTTTT
CDR3: CASSPGLENTGELFF
size: NA
V: TRBV21-1
D: NA
J: TRBJ2-2

DNA: TGTGCCAGCAGTCCCCGGACAGGGGGGAACACTGAAGCTTTCTTT
CDR3: CASSPRTGGNTEAFF
size: NA
V: TRBV28
D: TRBD1
J: TRBJ1-1

DNA: TGTGCCATCAGTGAAAGGGGCGAAAAACTGTTTTTT
CDR3: CAISERGEKLFF
size: NA
V: TRBV10-3
D: NA
J: TRBJ1-4

DNA: TGTGCCAGTAGTATTACCGTGACAGACTATGGCTACACCTTC
CDR3: CASSITVTDYGYTF
size: NA
V: TRBV19
D: NA
J: TRBJ1-2

DNA: TGTGCCAGCAGTCCTTTAGCGGGAACGCAGTATTTT
CDR3: CASSPLAGTQYF
size: NA
V: TRBV28
D: TRBD2
J: TRBJ2-3

DNA: TGTGCCAGCAGTTACTCGATGGGGGCCTCCTACGAGCAGTACTTC
CDR3: CASSYSMGASYEQYF
size: NA
V: TRBV6-5
D: NA
J: TRBJ2-7

DNA: TGTGCCAGCAGGATAGGGTCCCCAACCGGGGAGCTGTTTTTT
CDR3: CASRIGSPTGELFF
size: NA
V: TRBV27
D: NA
J: TRBJ2-2

DNA: TGTGCCAGCAGTTTAATAGGCCCTCGACAGAAAGGCTACACCTTC
CDR3: CASSLIGPRQKGYTF
size: NA
V: TRBV28
D: NA
J: TRBJ1-2

DNA: TGTGCCAGCAGCCCTTCCGGGACAGGGGCCTACGAGCAGTACTTC
CDR3: CASSPSGTGAYEQYF
size: NA
V: TRBV7-6
D: TRBD1
J: TRBJ2-7

DNA: TGTGCCAGCAGCCAACTACTAGCTGGCGAGCAGTACTTC
CDR3: CASSQLLAGEQYF
size: NA
V: TRBV3-1/TRBV3-2
D: NA
J: TRBJ2-7

DNA: TGTGCCAGCAGTGAAAGGACGAGCGACACTGAAGCTTTCTTT
CDR3: CASSERTSDTEAFF
size: NA
V: TRBV6-1
D: NA
J: TRBJ1-1

DNA: TGTGCCAGCAGTTACTCGAGTCCAGGGTTGGAGACCCAGTACTTC
CDR3: CASSYSSPGLETQYF
size: NA
V: TRBV6-5
D: NA
J: TRBJ2-5

DNA: TGTGCCAGTACTGTCACCCAGAACACTGAAGCTTTCTTT
CDR3: CASTVTQNTEAFF
size: NA
V: TRBV6-5
D: NA
J: TRBJ1-1

DNA: TGTGCCATCAAAGGCTCGGGAGGGCAAGAGACCCAGTACTTC
CDR3: CAIKGSGGQETQYF
size: NA
V: TRBV10-3
D: TRBD2
J: TRBJ2-5

DNA: TGTGCCAGTAGTGGTCAGATAATGAACACTGAAGCTTTCTTT
CDR3: CASSGQIMNTEAFF
size: NA
V: TRBV19
D: NA
J: TRBJ1-1

DNA: TGTGCCGCCCCCAAGGGGGGGAGCTCCTACGAGCAGTACTTC
CDR3: CAAPKGGSSYEQYF
size: NA
V: TRBV28
D: NA
J: TRBJ2-7

DNA: TGTGCCAGCAGTTCTTTGGGAGGGAGTCGGAGCGAGCAGTACTTC
CDR3: CASSSLGGSRSEQYF
size: NA
V: TRBV6-2/TRBV6-3
D: TRBD2
J: TRBJ2-7

DNA: TGTGCCAGCAGCCCCGGGACGAGTCCCTACGAGCAGTACTTC
CDR3: CASSPGTSPYEQYF
size: once
V: TRBV6-5
D: NA
J: TRBJ2-7

DNA: TGCGCCAGCACCTTCGACGGAAGCTCCTACGAGCAGTACTTC
CDR3: CASTFDGSSYEQYF
size: once
V: TRBV5-1
D: NA
J: TRBJ2-7

DNA: TGTGCCAGCAGCCAAGACAGTTTAGGGAAGGGCTACACCTTC
CDR3: CASSQDSLGKGYTF
size: NA
V: TRBV3-1/TRBV3-2
D: NA
J: TRBJ1-2

DNA: TGTGCCTGGAGTGTAGCGAGGAATGAGCAGTTCTTC
CDR3: CAWSVARNEQFF
size: few
V: TRBV30
D: NA
J: TRBJ2-1

DNA: TGTGCCAGCAGTTTACCGCAGGGTACGGGCAATCAGCCCCAGCATTTT
CDR3: CASSLPQGTGNQPQHF
size: NA
V: TRBV28
D: NA
J: TRBJ1-5

DNA: TGTGCCAGCAGCTCATTGGATGGGACAGGGAGCACTGAAGCTTTCTTT
CDR3: CASSSLDGTGSTEAFF
size: NA
V: TRBV11-2
D: TRBD1
J: TRBJ1-1

DNA: TGTGCCAGTAGTATACGGGTCCACCGGGAAAAACTGTTTTTT
CDR3: CASSIRVHREKLFF
size: NA
V: TRBV19
D: NA
J: TRBJ1-4

DNA: TGTGCCAGCAGCGCGGGGACTAGCGGGAGCGATGAGCAGTTCTTC
CDR3: CASSAGTSGSDEQFF
size: NA
V: TRBV7-6
D: TRBD2
J: TRBJ2-1

DNA: TGCGCCAGCAGCCCGACCGGTCGGCAAGAGACCCAGTACTTC
CDR3: CASSPTGRQETQYF
size: once
V: TRBV5-1
D: NA
J: TRBJ2-5

DNA: TGTGCCACCAGCAGAGTAGACAGGGGGAGCTCCTACAATGAGCAGTTCTTC
CDR3: CATSRVDRGSSYNEQFF
size: NA
V: TRBV15
D: TRBD1
J: TRBJ2-1

DNA: TGTGCCAGCAGCCCCCGAATCGGGAGGGCAGATACGCAGTATTTT
CDR3: CASSPRIGRADTQYF
size: NA
V: TRBV7-2
D: TRBD2
J: TRBJ2-3